This record looks at one T cell receptor (beta chain) sequence and its context. The sample is drawn from a study of technical replicates of blood from a handful of donors. Sequencing used immunoSEQ multiplex PCR; TCRdb keeps in-frame clones, though not all of them. Seen here are under 85,000 clones, 95% to 98% observed once, and the top ten hold roughly 0.26%. The CDR3 loop spans 15 amino acids. Germline lookup yields CDR1 MNHEY and CDR2 SVGAGI. V lost 9 bases to trimming and J lost 5 bases, with 22 bases between them. The V and J genes are TRBV6-5 and TRBJ1-2; D uncertain. Sequencing was performed on T cells isolated from PBMCs. This receptor was identified in a human donor in good health. The CDR3 DNA is TGTGCCAGACCAGAACGCGGGAAATGTAGGTATGGCTACACCTTC. The encoded protein is CARPERGKCRYGYTF.